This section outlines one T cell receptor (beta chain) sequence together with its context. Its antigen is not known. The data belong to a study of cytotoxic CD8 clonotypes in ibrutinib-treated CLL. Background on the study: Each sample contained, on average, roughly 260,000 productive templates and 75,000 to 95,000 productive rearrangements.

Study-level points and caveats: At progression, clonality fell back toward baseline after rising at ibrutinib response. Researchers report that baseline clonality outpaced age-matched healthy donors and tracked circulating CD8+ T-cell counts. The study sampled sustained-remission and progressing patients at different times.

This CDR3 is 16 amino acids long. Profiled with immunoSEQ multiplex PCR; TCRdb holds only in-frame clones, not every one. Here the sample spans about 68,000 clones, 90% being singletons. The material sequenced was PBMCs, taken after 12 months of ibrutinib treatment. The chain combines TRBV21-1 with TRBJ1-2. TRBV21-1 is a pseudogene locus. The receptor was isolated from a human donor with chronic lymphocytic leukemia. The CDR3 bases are TGTGCCAGCAGCAAAGCCCACCTAGGGCAGAACTATGGCTACACCTTC. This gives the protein CASSKAHLGQNYGYTF.